These T cell receptor beta chains were read from a single sample in a study of blood T cell repertoires in COVID-19. The table came from immunoSEQ multiplex PCR; TCRdb's copy has only in-frame clones and leaves some out. The sample lists 65,000 to 75,000 clones; around 75% were seen once. The sequencing input was peripheral blood. The origin of the receptors is a man aged 70-80 years with acute or convalescent COVID-19. CDR3s include the opening cysteine and the closing phenylalanine or tryptophan. A D gene is named only where the DNA matches it firmly. Expanded clones get a size class; other rows say once, few or many, or leave the size out.

CDR3: CASSYRGETQYF
DNA: TGTGCCAGCAGTTACAGGGGAGAGACCCAGTACTTC
size: -
V: TRBV12-3/TRBV12-4
D: TRBD1
J: TRBJ2-5
length: 12

CDR3: CASSLSGLPAIYEQYF
DNA: TGTGCCAGCAGCCTCAGCGGACTACCGGCAATCTACGAGCAGTACTTC
size: -
V: TRBV9
D: -
J: TRBJ2-7
length: 16

CDR3: CASSQALRVQPQHF
DNA: TGCGCCAGCAGCCAAGCACTGAGGGTTCAGCCCCAGCATTTT
size: -
V: TRBV4-3
D: -
J: TRBJ1-5
length: 14

CDR3: CASSLAPGTGINQPQHF
DNA: TGTGCCAGCAGCTTAGCCCCAGGGACAGGGATCAATCAGCCCCAGCATTTT
size: -
V: TRBV7-8
D: TRBD1
J: TRBJ1-5
length: 17

CDR3: CASSPGGRGYEQYF
DNA: TGTGCCAGCAGTCCCGGTGGCAGGGGTTACGAGCAGTACTTC
size: few
V: TRBV27
D: -
J: TRBJ2-7
length: 14

CDR3: CASSRLSSYEQYF
DNA: TGCGCCAGCAGTCGACTTAGTAGTTACGAGCAGTACTTC
size: -
V: TRBV10-2
D: -
J: TRBJ2-7
length: 13

CDR3: CASSLQGSWTGELFF
DNA: TGTGCCAGCAGCCTACAGGGGTCGTGGACCGGGGAGCTGTTTTTT
size: few
V: TRBV14
D: TRBD1
J: TRBJ2-2
length: 15

CDR3: CASQRGNTGELFF
DNA: TGTGCCAGCCAGCGGGGGAACACCGGGGAGCTGTTTTTT
size: -
V: TRBV25-1
D: TRBD2
J: TRBJ2-2
length: 13

CDR3: CASSFGDQPQHF
DNA: TGTGCCAGCAGTTTCGGAGATCAGCCCCAGCATTTT
size: -
V: TRBV12-3/TRBV12-4
D: -
J: TRBJ1-5
length: 12

CDR3: CSVEDWASGGLNEQFF
DNA: TGCAGCGTTGAAGATTGGGCTAGCGGAGGACTCAATGAGCAGTTCTTC
size: -
V: TRBV29-1
D: TRBD2
J: TRBJ2-1
length: 16

CDR3: CASRRELAEPTDTQYF
DNA: TGTGCCAGCAGGCGGGAACTAGCGGAACCCACAGATACGCAGTATTTT
size: -
V: TRBV7-8
D: TRBD2
J: TRBJ2-3
length: 16

CDR3: CASSLRGRVSYNEQFF
DNA: TGTGCCAGCAGTTTAAGGGGGAGGGTCTCCTACAATGAGCAGTTCTTC
size: -
V: TRBV28
D: -
J: TRBJ2-1
length: 16

CDR3: CASSFERLAVEQYF
DNA: TGCGCCAGCAGCTTCGAGAGACTAGCGGTCGAGCAGTACTTC
size: few
V: TRBV4-1
D: TRBD2
J: TRBJ2-7
length: 14

CDR3: CASSLWVLASGRAPHEQFF
DNA: TGTGCCAGCAGTTTATGGGTACTGGCTAGCGGGAGGGCCCCCCATGAGCAGTTCTTC
size: -
V: TRBV27
D: TRBD2
J: TRBJ2-1
length: 19

CDR3: CASSFVAYNEQFF
DNA: TGTGCCAGCAGCTTCGTGGCTTACAATGAGCAGTTCTTC
size: -
V: TRBV7-2
D: -
J: TRBJ2-1
length: 13

CDR3: CASSPFGGTGVLSITYEQYF
DNA: TGTGCCAGCAGCCCCTTTGGCGGGACAGGGGTCCTCAGCATAACCTACGAGCAGTACTTC
size: -
V: TRBV28
D: TRBD1
J: TRBJ2-7
length: 20